The 20 T cell receptor beta chains given below trace back to one sample, sequenced in a study of cytomegalovirus exposure and HLA in healthy donors. The PCR was carried out with 60 Vbeta primers and 13 Jbeta primers. Some clones are missing from TCRdb's copy, which holds only in-frame ones; the method was immunoSEQ multiplex PCR. This sample's table has about 130,000 clones. The sample was PBMCs. These TCRs come from a woman between 40 and 50 years old in good health and CMV-seronegative.

The J gene is TRBJ1-3, the V gene TRBV19, with 8 bases fitting TRBD1. Losses at the gene ends were 5 bases for V and 4 bases for J; bases not matched to a gene: 7. The CDR3 consists of 15 residues. CDR1 and CDR2 from the germline V gene are LNHDA and SQIVND (reference sequence). Here the CDR3 reads CASSADRVEGNTIYF. The CDR3 bases are TGTGCCAGTAGTGCGGACAGGGTGGAAGGAAACACCATATATTTT.

The CDR3 DNA reads as TGTGCCAGTAGTATGTTAGCGGGGGTCACAGATACGCAGTATTTT. This sequence encodes CASSMLAGVTDTQYF. This chain joins TRBV19 and TRBJ2-3, with 9 bases aligning to TRBD2. Germline V CDR1 and CDR2: LNHDA, SQIVND (reference sequence). V shed 3 bases and J 2 bases; nucleotides not matched to a gene: 3. The CDR3 loop spans 15 amino acids. Full variable domain (missing parts from reference TRBV19 and TRBJ2-3): DGGITQSPKYLFRKEGQNVTLSCEQNLNHDAMYWYRQDPGQGLRLIYYSQIVNDFQKGDIAEGYSVSREKKESFPLTVTSAQKNPTAFYLCASSMLAGVTDTQYFGPGTRLTVL.

V usage is TRBV2 and J usage is TRBJ2-3; 7 bases match TRBD1. Trimming at V came to 4 bases and at J to 4 bases, leaving 5 bases not matched to a gene. Germline CDR1 reads SNHLY; CDR2 reads FYNNEI. CDR3 length: 14 amino acids. The CDR3 region is CASSVQGFPDTQYF. CDR3 DNA sequence: TGTGCCAGCAGTGTACAGGGGTTCCCAGATACGCAGTATTTT.

The V and J genes are TRBV9 and TRBJ1-2; D remains ambiguous. Germline lookup yields CDR1 SGDLS and CDR2 YYNGEE. The CDR3 runs to 12 residues. The V end was cut by 1 base, the J end by 2 bases, with 3 bases between. The CDR3 DNA reads as TGTGCCAGCAGCGTATCGAACTATGGCTACACCTTC. Protein: CASSVSNYGYTF.

As to this clone: Germline and junction disagree at one end, which may indicate a read error. The chain employs TRBV11-2 and TRBJ2-7; 11 bases match TRBD1. The germline gives CDR1 SGHAT, CDR2 FQNNGV. The CDR3 has 15 amino acids. The CDR3: CASTLTGTGGAEQYF. The CDR3 DNA reads TGTGCCAGCACCTTAACCGGGACAGGGGGAGCCGAGCAGTACTTC.

The chain links TRBV7-2 to TRBJ1-2; D is perhaps TRBD1 (5 bases). CDR3 length: 16 amino acids. CDR1 is SGHTA, CDR2 FQGNSA, per germline. Between the trimmed V and J ends, which lost 0 bases and 5 bases, there was a span of 16 bases. The CDR3 bases are TGTGCCAGCAGCTTAGCGTACAGGTCGTCCGGGTATGGCTACACCTTC. Translating gives CASSLAYRSSGYGYTF.

The rearrangement links TRBV29-1 to TRBJ1-2; TRBD1 is a possible D gene (5 bases). Germline CDR1 reads SQVTM; CDR2 reads ANQGSEA. Trimming stripped 4 bases from V and 6 bases from J, with 9 bases between. This CDR3 has 11 amino acids. CDR3 sequence reads: CSVGGGNGYTF. CDR3 DNA: TGCAGCGTTGGGGGCGGGAATGGCTACACCTTC.

The chain uses TRBV18 and TRBJ1-1, with D possibly matching TRBD1 (5 bases). This CDR3 is 17 amino acids long. Germline V CDR1 and CDR2: KGHSH, LQKENI. The V end lost 3 bases, the J end lost 3 bases, and 20 bases lay between the germline ends. CDR3 in DNA: TGTGCCAGCTCACCCGACGGCAGGGCGGTGGGATACACTGAAGCTTTCTTT. Translation gives CASSPDGRAVGYTEAFF.

The V call is TRBV7-2, the J call TRBJ1-4; the D is unclear. Per germline, CDR1 SGHTA and CDR2 FQGNSA. The CDR3 contains 14 residues. Trimming took 3 bases from V and 4 from J, leaving 9 bases between them. The CDR3 is CASSLGSLNEKLFF. Here the CDR3 DNA reads TGTGCCAGCAGCTTGGGCAGCCTTAATGAAAAACTGTTTTTT.

The chain has TRBV5-5 and TRBJ2-3, with 8 bases aligning to TRBD1. V trimming: 4 bases; J trimming: 2 bases; junction bases outside the gene matches: 6. There are 15 residues in the CDR3. In germline, CDR1 is SGHKS, CDR2 YYEKEE (reference sequence). The CDR3 region is CASSTDRGYTDTQYF. DNA of the CDR3: TGTGCCAGCAGCACCGACAGGGGCTACACAGATACGCAGTATTTT. Looking up the rest from reference TRBV5-5 and TRBJ2-3 gives the full variable domain: DAGVTQSPTHLIKTRGQQVTLRCSPISGHKSVSWYQQVLGQGPQFIFQYYEKEERGRGNFPDRFSARQFPNYSSELNVNALLLGDSALYLCASSTDRGYTDTQYFGPGTRLTVL.

CDR3 nucleotide sequence: TGCGCCAGCAGCCAAGAGTTAGGAGGACCGGGAGATACGCAGTATTTT. Translation: CASSQELGGPGDTQYF. This chain joins TRBV4-1 and TRBJ2-3; perhaps TRBD2 as D (5 bases). CDR3 length: 16 amino acids. The germline V gene encodes CDR1 MGHRA and CDR2 YSYEKL. Between the trimmed V and J ends, which lost 0 bases and 5 bases, there was a span of 15 bases.

The chain has TRBV12-1 and TRBJ2-5; TRBD2, the table's D call, was not compared with the DNA. TRBV12-1 is annotated as a pseudogene. The CDR3 runs to 17 residues. CDR3 DNA: TGTGCCAGCAGTTCCCACCGGGACTCTGGGTACCAAGAGACCCAGTACTTC. Amino acid sequence: CASSSHRDSGYQETQYF.

This sequence joins TRBV9 and TRBJ1-2; D ambiguous. Germline values: CDR1 SGDLS, CDR2 YYNGEE. Between the trimmed V and J ends, which lost 0 bases and 8 bases, there was a span of 11 bases. The CDR3 contains 13 residues. This chain's CDR3 is CASSVETGGGYTF. CDR3 sequence (DNA): TGTGCCAGCAGCGTAGAGACCGGAGGAGGCTACACCTTC.

The chain couples TRBV7-3 to TRBJ2-2, with D perhaps matching TRBD1 (5 bases). This CDR3 region has 15 residues. With 5 bases removed from V and 1 base from J, the gap between germline ends came to 11 bases. Germline lookup yields CDR1 SGHTA and CDR2 FQGTGA. The CDR3 protein is CASSTQDLNTGELFF. In nucleotides, the CDR3 is TGTGCCAGCAGCACACAGGACCTGAACACCGGGGAGCTGTTTTTT.

The chain is built from TRBV5-1 and TRBJ1-2, with a tentative D call TRBD1 (5 bases). The CDR3 totals 15 residues. V gave up 0 bases and J gave up 8 bases, with 17 bases separating them. The germline CDR1 and CDR2 sequences are SGHRS and YFSETQ. In DNA form, the CDR3 reads TGCGCCAGCAGCTTGGACAGGATCCGAGGTGGCGGCTACACCTTC. Translated, it gives CASSLDRIRGGGYTF.

The genes are TRBV7-9 and TRBJ2-3, with D tentatively TRBD2 (7 bases). This CDR3 spans 14 amino acids. V was pared by 6 bases and J by 4 bases, with 14 bases between. Germline V gene lookup returns CDR1 SEHNR and CDR2 FQNEAQ (reference sequence). The CDR3 bases are TGTGCCAGCAGTCCCGCGGGGGCCCCAGATACGCAGTATTTT. Its translation is CASSPAGAPDTQYF.

J is TRBJ1-5 and V is TRBV19; a possible D gene is TRBD1 (5 bases). There are 16 residues in the CDR3. The V and J ends lost 5 bases and 7 bases respectively, with 21 bases between them. CDR1 LNHDA and CDR2 SQIVND come from the germline V gene (reference sequence). The CDR3 DNA is TGTGCCAGTAGTCCTTGGAGGGGTAGGGTGGGGCAGCCCCAGCATTTT. It specifies CASSPWRGRVGQPQHF. Filled out from reference TRBV19 and TRBJ1-5, the complete variable domain reads DGGITQSPKYLFRKEGQNVTLSCEQNLNHDAMYWYRQDPGQGLRLIYYSQIVNDFQKGDIAEGYSVSREKKESFPLTVTSAQKNPTAFYLCASSPWRGRVGQPQHFGDGTRLSIL.

The genes are TRBV14 and TRBJ2-3; 10 nucleotides agree with TRBD1. V dropped 8 bases and J dropped 2; count of bases not matched to a gene: 4. CDR1 and CDR2 from the germline V gene are SGHDN and FVKESK. This CDR3 contains 14 residues. The CDR3: CASGGQGVTDTQYF. The DNA for the CDR3 is TGTGCCAGCGGAGGACAGGGGGTCACAGATACGCAGTATTTT.

J is TRBJ1-4 and V is TRBV7-2; unclear D gene. CDR1 and CDR2 (germline): SGHTA, FQGNSA. There are 14 residues in the CDR3. V was shortened by 3 bases and J by 7 bases, with 12 bases between the two germline ends. Here the CDR3 reads CASSFSDPGEKLFF. The CDR3 nucleotides read TGTGCCAGCAGCTTCTCTGATCCGGGTGAAAAACTGTTTTTT.

The chain couples TRBV9 to TRBJ1-2, with 7 bases lining up with TRBD1. This CDR3 is 16 amino acids long. The germline gives CDR1 SGDLS, CDR2 YYNGEE. The V and J ends lost 0 bases and 6 bases, in that order; junction bases with no gene match: 11. In nucleotides, the CDR3 is TGTGCCAGCAGCGTAGCCCCAAAGACAGGGAAGGATGGCTACACCTTC. Translating it yields CASSVAPKTGKDGYTF.